This T cell receptor beta chain derives from a study of cytomegalovirus exposure and HLA in healthy donors. Study-wide findings and caveats: HLA restriction was apparent for most CMV-associated TCR beta chains in a later analysis. V- and J-gene trimming of TCR beta was linked (in a later analysis) to a missense DCLRE1C variant.

Notes on this clone: Its target is not known.

Trimming shortened V by 4 bases and J by 5 bases, and 15 bases separated the two germline ends. Germline values: CDR1 SGHTA, CDR2 FQGNSA. The CDR3 is made up of 14 amino acids. Vbeta (60) and Jbeta (13) primers were used in the PCR. The data were produced by immunoSEQ multiplex PCR, yet TCRdb's version contains in-frame clones alone and is incomplete. The table lists about 200,000 clones, around 80% of them singletons, with 4% to 4.5% in the top ten. The clonotype was recovered from a woman aged 30 to 39 in good health and CMV-seropositive. This chain uses TRBV7-2 with TRBJ2-7, with D possibly matching TRBD2 (5 bases). The sample comprised PBMCs. The CDR3 region is CASSSLLEVHEQYF. CDR3 in DNA: TGTGCCAGCAGCTCCTTACTAGAAGTCCACGAGCAGTACTTC. Variable domain in full (rest from reference TRBV7-2 and TRBJ2-7): GAGVSQSPSNKVTEKGKDVELRCDPISGHTALYWYRQSLGQGLEFLIYFQGNSAPDKSGLPSDRFSAERTGGSVSTLTIQRTQQEDSAVYLCASSSLLEVHEQYFGPGTRLTVT.